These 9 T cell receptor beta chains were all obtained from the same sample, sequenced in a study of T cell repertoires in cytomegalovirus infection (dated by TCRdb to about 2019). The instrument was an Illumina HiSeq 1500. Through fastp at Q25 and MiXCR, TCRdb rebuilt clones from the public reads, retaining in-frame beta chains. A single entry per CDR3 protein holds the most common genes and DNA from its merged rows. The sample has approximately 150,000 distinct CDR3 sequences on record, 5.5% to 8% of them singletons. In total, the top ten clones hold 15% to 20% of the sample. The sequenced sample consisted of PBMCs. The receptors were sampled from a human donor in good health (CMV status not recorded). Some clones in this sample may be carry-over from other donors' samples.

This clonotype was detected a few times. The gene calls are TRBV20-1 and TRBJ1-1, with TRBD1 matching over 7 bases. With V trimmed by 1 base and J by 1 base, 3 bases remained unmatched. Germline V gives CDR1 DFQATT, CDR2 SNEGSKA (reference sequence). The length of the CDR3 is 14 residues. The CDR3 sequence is CSARGQGQNTEAFF. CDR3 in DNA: TGCAGTGCTAGAGGACAGGGACAGAACACTGAAGCTTTCTTT.

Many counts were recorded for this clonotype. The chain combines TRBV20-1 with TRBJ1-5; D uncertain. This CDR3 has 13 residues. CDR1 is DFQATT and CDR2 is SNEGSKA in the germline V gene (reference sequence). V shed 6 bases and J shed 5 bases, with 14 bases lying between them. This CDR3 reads CSAYGRRDQPQHF. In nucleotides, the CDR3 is TGCAGTGCGTATGGCAGACGCGATCAGCCCCAGCATTTT.

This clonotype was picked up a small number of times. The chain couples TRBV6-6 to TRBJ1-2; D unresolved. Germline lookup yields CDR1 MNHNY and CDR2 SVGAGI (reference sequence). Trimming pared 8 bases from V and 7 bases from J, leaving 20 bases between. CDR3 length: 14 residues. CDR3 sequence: CASLESPQSPGYTF. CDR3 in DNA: TGTGCCAGCCTCGAATCCCCACAGAGCCCTGGCTACACCTTC.

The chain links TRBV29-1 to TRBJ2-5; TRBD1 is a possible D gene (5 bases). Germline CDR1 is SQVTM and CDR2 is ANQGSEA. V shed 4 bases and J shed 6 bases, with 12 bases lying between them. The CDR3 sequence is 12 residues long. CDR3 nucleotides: TGCAGCGTTGGCAGGGTGGGTCAGACCCAGTACTTC. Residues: CSVGRVGQTQYF.

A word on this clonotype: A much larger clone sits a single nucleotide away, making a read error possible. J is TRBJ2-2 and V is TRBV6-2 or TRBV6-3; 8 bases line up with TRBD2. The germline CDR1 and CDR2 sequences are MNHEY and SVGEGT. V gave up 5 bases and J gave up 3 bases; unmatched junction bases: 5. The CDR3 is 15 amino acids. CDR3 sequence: CASSATSAHTGELFF. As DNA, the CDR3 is TGTGCCAGCAGTGCGACTAGCGCCCACACCGGGGAGCTGTTTTTT.

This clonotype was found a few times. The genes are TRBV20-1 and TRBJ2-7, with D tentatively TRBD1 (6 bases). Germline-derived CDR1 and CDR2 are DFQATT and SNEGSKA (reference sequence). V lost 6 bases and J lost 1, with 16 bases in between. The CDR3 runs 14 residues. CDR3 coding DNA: TGCAGTGCCAGGACAGACCTTGGATCCTACGAGCAGTACTTC. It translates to CSARTDLGSYEQYF.

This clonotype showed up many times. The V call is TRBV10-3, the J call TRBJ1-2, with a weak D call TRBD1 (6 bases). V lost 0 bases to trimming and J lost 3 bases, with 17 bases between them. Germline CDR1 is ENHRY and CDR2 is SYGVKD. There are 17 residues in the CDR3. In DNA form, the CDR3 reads TGTGCCATCAGTGAGTCGCTATTCCAGGGGAACGACTATGGCTACACCTTC. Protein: CAISESLFQGNDYGYTF.

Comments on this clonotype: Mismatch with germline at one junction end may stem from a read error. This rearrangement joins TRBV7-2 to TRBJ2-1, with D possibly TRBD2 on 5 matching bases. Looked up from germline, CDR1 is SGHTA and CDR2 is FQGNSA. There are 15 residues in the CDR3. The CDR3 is CASSVGGSYPNEQFF. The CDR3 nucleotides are TGTGCCAGCAGCGTAGGAGGATCTTACCCGAATGAGCAGTTTTTC. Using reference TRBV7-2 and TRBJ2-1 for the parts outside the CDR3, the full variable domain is GAGVSQSPSNKVTEKGKDVELRCDPISGHTALYWYRQSLGQGLEFLIYFQGNSAPDKSGLPSDRFSAERTGGSVSTLTIQRTQQEDSAVYLCASSVGGSYPNEQFFGPGTRLTVL.

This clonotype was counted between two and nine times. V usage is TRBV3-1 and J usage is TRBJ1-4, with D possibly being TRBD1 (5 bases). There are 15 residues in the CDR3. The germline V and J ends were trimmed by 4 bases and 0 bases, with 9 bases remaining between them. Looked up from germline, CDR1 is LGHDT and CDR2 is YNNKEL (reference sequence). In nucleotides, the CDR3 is TGTGCCAGCAGCCCCAGACAGTCAACTAATGAAAAACTGTTTTTT. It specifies CASSPRQSTNEKLFF.